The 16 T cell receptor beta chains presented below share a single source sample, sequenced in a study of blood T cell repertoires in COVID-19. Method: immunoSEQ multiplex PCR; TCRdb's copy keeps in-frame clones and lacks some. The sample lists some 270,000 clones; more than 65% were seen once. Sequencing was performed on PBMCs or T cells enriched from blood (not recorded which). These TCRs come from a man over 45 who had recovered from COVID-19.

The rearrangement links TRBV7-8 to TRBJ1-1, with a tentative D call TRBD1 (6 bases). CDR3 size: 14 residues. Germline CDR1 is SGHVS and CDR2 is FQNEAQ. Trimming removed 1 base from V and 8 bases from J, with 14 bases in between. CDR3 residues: CASSLGGYRVEAFF. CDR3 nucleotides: TGTGCCAGCAGCTTAGGGGGATACAGGGTGGAAGCTTTCTTT.

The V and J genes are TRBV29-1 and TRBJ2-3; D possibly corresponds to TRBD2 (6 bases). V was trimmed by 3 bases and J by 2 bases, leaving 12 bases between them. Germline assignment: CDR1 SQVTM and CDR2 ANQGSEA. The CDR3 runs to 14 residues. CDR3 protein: CSVDITSITDTQYF. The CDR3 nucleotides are TGCAGCGTTGACATCACTAGCATCACAGATACGCAGTATTTT.

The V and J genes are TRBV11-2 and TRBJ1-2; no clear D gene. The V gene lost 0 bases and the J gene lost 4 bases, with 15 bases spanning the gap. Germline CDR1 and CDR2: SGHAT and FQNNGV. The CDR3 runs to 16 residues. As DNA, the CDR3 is TGTGCCAGCAGCTTAGAACCCTCTGCGGCAGTCTATGGCTACACCTTC. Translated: CASSLEPSAAVYGYTF.

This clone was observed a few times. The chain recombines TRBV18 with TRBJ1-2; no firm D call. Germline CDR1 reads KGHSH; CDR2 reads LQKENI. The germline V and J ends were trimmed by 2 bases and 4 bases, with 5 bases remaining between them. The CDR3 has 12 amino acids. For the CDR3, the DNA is TGTGCCAGCTCACCAGAGCTCTATGGCTACACCTTC. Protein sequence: CASSPELYGYTF. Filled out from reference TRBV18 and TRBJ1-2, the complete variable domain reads NAGVMQNPRHLVRRRGQEARLRCSPMKGHSHVYWYRQLPEEGLKFMVYLQKENIIDESGMPKERFSAEFPKEGPSILRIQQVVRGDSAAYFCASSPELYGYTFGSGTRLTVV.

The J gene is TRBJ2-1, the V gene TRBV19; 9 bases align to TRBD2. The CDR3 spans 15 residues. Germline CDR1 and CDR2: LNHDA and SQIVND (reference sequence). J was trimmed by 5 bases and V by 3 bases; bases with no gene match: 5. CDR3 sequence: CASSIASGGNNEQFF. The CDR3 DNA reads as TGTGCCAGTAGTATCGCGAGCGGGGGGAACAATGAGCAGTTCTTC.

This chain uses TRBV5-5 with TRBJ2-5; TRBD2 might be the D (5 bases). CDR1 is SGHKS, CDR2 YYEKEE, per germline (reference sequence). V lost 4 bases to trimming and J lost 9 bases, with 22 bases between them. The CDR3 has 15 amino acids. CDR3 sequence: CASSATGIPRLAQYF. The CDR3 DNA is TGTGCCAGCAGCGCCACCGGGATACCTAGACTGGCCCAGTACTTC.

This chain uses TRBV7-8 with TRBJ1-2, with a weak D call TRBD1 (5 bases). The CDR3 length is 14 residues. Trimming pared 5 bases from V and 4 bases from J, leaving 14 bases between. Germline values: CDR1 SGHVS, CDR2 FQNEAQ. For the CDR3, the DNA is TGTGCCAGCAGCCCGTACAGCGGGGCCTATGGCTACACCTTC. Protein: CASSPYSGAYGYTF.

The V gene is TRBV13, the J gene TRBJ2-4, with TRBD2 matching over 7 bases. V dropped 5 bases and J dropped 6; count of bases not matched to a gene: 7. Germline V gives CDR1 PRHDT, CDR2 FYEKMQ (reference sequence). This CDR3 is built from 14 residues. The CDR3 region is CASSRPVAGNIQYF. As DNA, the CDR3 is TGTGCCAGCAGCCGACCGGTAGCGGGAAACATTCAGTACTTC.

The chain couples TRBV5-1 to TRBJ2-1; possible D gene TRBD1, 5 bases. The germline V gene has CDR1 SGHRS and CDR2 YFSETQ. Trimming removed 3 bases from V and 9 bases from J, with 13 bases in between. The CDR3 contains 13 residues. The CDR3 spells CASSWSRAPEQFF. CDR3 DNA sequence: TGCGCCAGCAGCTGGTCCAGGGCCCCTGAGCAGTTCTTC.

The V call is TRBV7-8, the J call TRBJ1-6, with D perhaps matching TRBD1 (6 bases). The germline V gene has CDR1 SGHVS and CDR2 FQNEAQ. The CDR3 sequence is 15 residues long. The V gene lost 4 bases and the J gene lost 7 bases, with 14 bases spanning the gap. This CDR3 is CASSSSGAANSPLHF. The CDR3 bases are TGTGCCAGCAGCTCCTCAGGGGCGGCGAATTCACCCCTCCACTTT. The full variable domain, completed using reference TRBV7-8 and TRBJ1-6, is GAGVSQSPRYKVAKRGQDVALRCDPISGHVSLFWYQQALGQGPEFLTYFQNEAQLDKSGLPSDRFFAERPEGSVSTLKIQRTQQEDSAVYLCASSSSGAANSPLHFGNGTRLTVT.

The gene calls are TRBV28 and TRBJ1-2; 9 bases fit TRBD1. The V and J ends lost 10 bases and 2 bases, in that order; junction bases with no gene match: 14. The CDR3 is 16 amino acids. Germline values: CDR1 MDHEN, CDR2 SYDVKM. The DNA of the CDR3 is TGTGCCACAGGTGGGGACAGGGTAGATAGAAACTATGGCTACACCTTC. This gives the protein CATGGDRVDRNYGYTF.

This CDR3 reads CASSVVRLAESYEQYF. Written as DNA, the CDR3 is TGTGCCAGCAGCGTAGTTCGACTAGCGGAGAGCTACGAGCAGTACTTC. The chain recombines TRBV9 with TRBJ2-7; 9 nucleotides align to TRBD2. The germline CDR1 and CDR2 sequences are SGDLS and YYNGEE. V lost 0 bases to trimming and J lost 3 bases; unmatched junction nucleotides: 7. CDR3 length: 16 residues.

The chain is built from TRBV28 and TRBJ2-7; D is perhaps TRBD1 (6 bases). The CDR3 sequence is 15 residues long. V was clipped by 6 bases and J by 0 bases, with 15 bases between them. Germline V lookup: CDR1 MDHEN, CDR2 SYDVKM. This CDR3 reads CASRPPQGPSYEQYF. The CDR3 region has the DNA TGTGCCAGCAGACCTCCTCAGGGGCCCTCCTACGAGCAGTACTTC. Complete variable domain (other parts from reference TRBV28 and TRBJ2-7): DVKVTQSSRYLVKRTGEKVFLECVQDMDHENMFWYRQDPGLGLRLIYFSYDVKMKEKGDIPEGYSVSREKKERFSLILESASTNQTSMYLCASRPPQGPSYEQYFGPGTRLTVT.

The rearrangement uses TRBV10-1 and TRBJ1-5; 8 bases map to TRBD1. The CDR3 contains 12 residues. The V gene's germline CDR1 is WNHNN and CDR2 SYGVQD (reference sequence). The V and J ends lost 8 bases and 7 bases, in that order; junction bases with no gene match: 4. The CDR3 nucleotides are TGCGCCAGCCAGGGGGCGCGGCAGCCCCAGCATTTT. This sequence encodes CASQGARQPQHF.

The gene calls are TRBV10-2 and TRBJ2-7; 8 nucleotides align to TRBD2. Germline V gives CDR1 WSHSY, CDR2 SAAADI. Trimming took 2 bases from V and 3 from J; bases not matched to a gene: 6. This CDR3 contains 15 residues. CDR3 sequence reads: CASSESPLAVYEQYF. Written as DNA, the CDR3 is TGCGCCAGCAGTGAGAGCCCACTAGCGGTCTACGAGCAGTACTTC.

The CDR3 nucleotides read TGTGCCAGCAGCTTGCCCCAGGGGGGGAACACTGAAGCTTTCTTT. This translates into CASSLPQGGNTEAFF. The chain recombines TRBV5-4 with TRBJ1-1, with 7 bases identical to TRBD1. The V segment lost 1 base and the J segment 1 base; nucleotides outside the gene matches: 4. CDR3 length equals 15 residues. CDR1 is SGHNT, CDR2 YYREEE, per germline (reference sequence). The full variable domain, completed using reference TRBV5-4 and TRBJ1-1, is ETGVTQSPTHLIKTRGQQVTLRCSSQSGHNTVSWYQQALGQGPQFIFQYYREEENGRGNFPPRFSGLQFPNYSSELNVNALELDDSALYLCASSLPQGGNTEAFFGQGTRLTVV.